The rows below give T cell receptor beta chains drawn from one sample of a study of identifying expanded T cells in peripheral blood. Method: immunoSEQ multiplex PCR; TCRdb's copy keeps in-frame clones and lacks some. The sample carries roughly 100,000 clones, approximately 90% recorded once. Sequences were obtained from blood. The receptors derive from a person aged 18 to 69 in good health. Both conserved end residues are part of each CDR3. D genes are given only for firm matches. Some rows have no size entry. The others give once, few or many, or a class for an expanded clone.

NA	TRBV7-9	TRBJ1-3	NA	TGTGCCAGCAGCCGCCGGGGGGGAGCTGGAAACACCATATATTTT	CASSRRGGAGNTIYF
NA	TRBV7-9	TRBJ2-7	NA	TGTGCCAGCAGCTTAGCAGGAAAATACGAGCAGTACTTC	CASSLAGKYEQYF
NA	TRBV11-2	TRBJ1-4	NA	TGTGCCAGCAGCTTAGCGTTGGTAGGGTCTAAACTGTTTTTT	CASSLALVGSKLFF
NA	TRBV7-9	TRBJ2-2	NA	TGTGCCAGCACCCCGGCGGGTCAGGCGATAAACACCGGGGAGCTGTTTTTT	CASTPAGQAINTGELFF
NA	TRBV21-1	TRBJ1-2	NA	TGTGCCAGCAGTCAAAAGGAGGAAGGGTTCGGCTACACCTTC	CASSQKEEGFGYTF
NA	TRBV28	TRBJ1-3	TRBD1	TGTGCCAGCAGTCCACAGGGGTCAGGAAACACCATATATTTT	CASSPQGSGNTIYF
NA	TRBV9	TRBJ1-1	NA	TGTGCCAGCAGCGAGGGACCAAACACTGAAGCTTTCTTT	CASSEGPNTEAFF
NA	TRBV6-5	TRBJ2-7	TRBD1	TGTGCCAGCAGACTCCCCGGGACAGGGATCTACGAGCAGTACTTC	CASRLPGTGIYEQYF
NA	TRBV6-6	TRBJ1-3	NA	TGTGCCAGCAGTACTCCGGGATCCTCTGGAAACACCATATATTTT	CASSTPGSSGNTIYF
NA	TRBV19	TRBJ2-7	TRBD1	TGTGCCAGTAGTCCCCGACAGGGGACCTACGAGCAGTACTTC	CASSPRQGTYEQYF
few	TRBV7-2	TRBJ1-1	NA	TGTGCCAGCAGACTTACAGAGAACACTGAAGCTTTCTTT	CASRLTENTEAFF
NA	TRBV7-2	TRBJ2-2	NA	TGTGCCAGCAGCTCCCAAGGGGGTCCCACCGGGGAGCTGTTTTTT	CASSSQGGPTGELFF
NA	TRBV5-5	TRBJ1-1	NA	TGTGCCAGCAGCTTGCTCCTCGAAGGCGAAGCTTTCTTT	CASSLLLEGEAFF
NA	TRBV10-1	TRBJ2-3	NA	TGCGCCAGCAGTGAGTCCGGAACAGATACGCAGTATTTT	CASSESGTDTQYF
once	TRBV18	TRBJ2-1	TRBD2	TGTGCCAGCTCAACCACTAGCGGGGGGGCCTATGAGCAGTTCTTC	CASSTTSGGAYEQFF
NA	TRBV6-6	TRBJ2-7	TRBD1	TGTGCCAGCAGTTACAGCAGGGGGCGCGAGCAGTACTTC	CASSYSRGREQYF
once	TRBV9	TRBJ2-1	NA	TGTGCCAGCAGCTGGATCGGGGGACTCTACAATGAGCAGTTCTTC	CASSWIGGLYNEQFF
NA	TRBV28	TRBJ2-7	NA	TGTGCCAGCGGGACTTCCTCCTACGAGCAGTACTTC	CASGTSSYEQYF
NA	TRBV27	TRBJ2-4	NA	TGTGCCAGCAGTTTATCCTGGACAGCCAAAAACATTCAGTACTTC	CASSLSWTAKNIQYF
NA	TRBV11-3	TRBJ2-7	TRBD1	TGTGCCAGCAGCGCCTGGACAGGATCCTACGAGCAGTACTTC	CASSAWTGSYEQYF
NA	TRBV29-1	TRBJ2-1	TRBD2	TGCAGCGTTGAAGATCTAGCGGGGGTAAAATTGCGGCAGTTCTTC	CSVEDLAGVKLRQFF
NA	TRBV27	TRBJ2-4	TRBD1	TGTGCCAGCAGTTTATACAGGGGGCCCCAAAACATTCAGTACTTC	CASSLYRGPQNIQYF